This T cell receptor beta chain is from a study of T-cell memory formation after mild COVID-19. TCRdb passed the 5' RACE reads through MiXCR, listing each CDR3 protein once. Of around 80,000 distinct CDR3 sequences listed, over 11% are singletons. The CDR3 is made up of 14 amino acids. From germline, CDR1 is LNHNV and CDR2 YYDKDF (reference sequence). V lost 8 bases to trimming and J lost 1 base, with 11 bases between them. The specimen was PBMCs or a T cell subset sorted from them (not recorded which). The J gene is TRBJ2-2, the V gene TRBV15; possibly TRBD1 for D (5 bases). This TCR came from an adult woman who had mild COVID-19 (a few samples of this study predate the infection). Cell type and time point are not known. The CDR3 bases are TGTGCCACCCAGCTGGGGCTGAACACCGGGGAGCTGTTTTTT. As protein: CATQLGLNTGELFF.